This T cell receptor beta chain emerged from a study of T cells in Graves' hyperthyroidism and ophthalmopathy. Regions amplified from RNA transcripts were the TCR beta CDR3 regions. During a first-round RT-PCR of the TCR CDR3, the HTBI primer set was used. TCRdb recomputed calls from the multiplex PCR reads with MiXCR, one row per CDR3 protein. The sample includes 480,000 or so distinct CDR3 sequences, 13% to 15% seen only once; the top ten take less than 20%. The germline CDR1 and CDR2 sequences are SGHRS and YFSETQ. The CDR3 is 15 residues long. V lost 4 bases, J lost 5 bases, and 7 bases stayed unmatched. Regarding the study as a whole: Among clonotypes expanded in thyroid above 0.001, most were also found in blood.

Of note for this clonotype: Its antigen is not identified.

Sequencing was carried out using blood. The clonotype comes from a woman aged 18-35 years with Graves' hyperthyroidism. The genes are TRBV5-1 and TRBJ2-3; 10 bases line up with TRBD2. The CDR3 sequence: CASSPSGRAGDTQYF. DNA for the CDR3: TGCGCCAGCAGCCCTAGCGGGAGAGCTGGAGATACGCAGTATTTT. The full variable domain, in which reference TRBV5-1 and TRBJ2-3 provide the parts outside the CDR3, is KAGVTQTPRYLIKTRGQQVTLSCSPISGHRSVSWYQQTPGQGLQFLFEYFSETQRNKGNFPGRFSGRQFSNSRSEMNVSTLELGDSALYLCASSPSGRAGDTQYFGPGTRLTVL.